Listed here is a single TCR beta chain. V shed 6 bases, J shed 2 bases, and the junction held 5 bases outside the gene matches. Germline CDR1 is ENHRY and CDR2 is SYGVKD. The CDR3 extends over 14 amino acids. The data were produced by immunoSEQ multiplex PCR, yet TCRdb's version contains in-frame clones alone and is incomplete. The sample lists approximately 980,000 clones, around three quarters occurring once. These data are taken from a study of shared clonotypes between healthy human individuals. The chain joins TRBV10-3 to TRBJ2-3; TRBD2 aligns across 7 bases. Sequencing used memory CD4+ T cells sorted from blood. Stated subset: CD45RA-negative fraction. This receptor was taken from a man aged 18 to 29 in good health. The DNA of the CDR3 is TGTGCCATCAGGGGAGCGGGACTCACAGATACGCAGTATTTT. Protein sequence: CAIRGAGLTDTQYF.